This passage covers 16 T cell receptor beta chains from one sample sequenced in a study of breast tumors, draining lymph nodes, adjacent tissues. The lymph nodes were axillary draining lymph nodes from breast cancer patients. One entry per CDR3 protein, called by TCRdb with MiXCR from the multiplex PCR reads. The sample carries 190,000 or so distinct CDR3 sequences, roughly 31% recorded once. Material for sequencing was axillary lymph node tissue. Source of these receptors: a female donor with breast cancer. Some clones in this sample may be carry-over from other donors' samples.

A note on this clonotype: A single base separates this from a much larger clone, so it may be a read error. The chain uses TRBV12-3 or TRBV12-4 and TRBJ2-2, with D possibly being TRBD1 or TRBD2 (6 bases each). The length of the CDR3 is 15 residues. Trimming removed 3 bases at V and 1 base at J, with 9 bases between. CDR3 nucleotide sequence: TGTGCCAGCAGTTTCGCGGGACAGAACACCGGGGAGCTGTTTTTT. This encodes CASSFAGQNTGELFF.

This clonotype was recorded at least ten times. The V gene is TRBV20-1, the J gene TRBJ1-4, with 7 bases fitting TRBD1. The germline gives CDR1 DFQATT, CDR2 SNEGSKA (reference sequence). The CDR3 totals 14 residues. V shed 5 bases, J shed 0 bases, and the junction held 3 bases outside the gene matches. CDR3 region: CSASGGATNEKLFF. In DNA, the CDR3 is TGCAGTGCTTCAGGGGGTGCAACTAATGAAAAACTGTTTTTT.

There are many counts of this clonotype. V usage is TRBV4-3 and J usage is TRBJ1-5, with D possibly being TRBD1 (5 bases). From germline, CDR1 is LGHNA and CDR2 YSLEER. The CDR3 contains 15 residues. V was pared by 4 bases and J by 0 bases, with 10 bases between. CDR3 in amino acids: CASSLTGDSNQPQHF. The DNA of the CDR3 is TGCGCCAGCAGCCTCACGGGGGATAGCAATCAGCCCCAGCATTTT.

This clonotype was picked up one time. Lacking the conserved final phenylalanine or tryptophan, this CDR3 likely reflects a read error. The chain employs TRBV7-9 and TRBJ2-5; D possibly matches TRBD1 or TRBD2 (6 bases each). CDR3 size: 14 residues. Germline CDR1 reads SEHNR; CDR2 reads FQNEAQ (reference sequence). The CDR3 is CASSTGTSQEAQYS. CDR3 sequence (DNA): TGTGCCAGCAGCACAGGGACTTCTCAAGAGGCCCAGTACTCC.

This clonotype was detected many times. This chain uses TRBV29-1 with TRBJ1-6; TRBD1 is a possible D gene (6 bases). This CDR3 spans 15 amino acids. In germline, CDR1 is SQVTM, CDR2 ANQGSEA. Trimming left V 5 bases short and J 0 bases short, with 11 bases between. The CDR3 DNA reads TGCAGCGTTAGAGAGGGGGGCTCCTATAATTCACCCCTCCACTTT. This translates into CSVREGGSYNSPLHF.

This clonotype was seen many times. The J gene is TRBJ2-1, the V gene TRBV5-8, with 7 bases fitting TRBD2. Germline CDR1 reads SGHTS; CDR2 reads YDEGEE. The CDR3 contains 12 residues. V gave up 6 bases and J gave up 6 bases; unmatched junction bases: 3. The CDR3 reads CASNGGINEQFF. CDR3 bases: TGTGCCAGCAACGGGGGGATCAATGAGCAGTTCTTC. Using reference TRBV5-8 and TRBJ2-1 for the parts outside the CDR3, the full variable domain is EAGVTQSPTHLIKTRGQQATLRCSPISGHTSVYWYQQALGLGLQFLLWYDEGEERNRGNFPPRFSGRQFPNYSSELNVNALELEDSALYLCASNGGINEQFFGPGTRLTVL.

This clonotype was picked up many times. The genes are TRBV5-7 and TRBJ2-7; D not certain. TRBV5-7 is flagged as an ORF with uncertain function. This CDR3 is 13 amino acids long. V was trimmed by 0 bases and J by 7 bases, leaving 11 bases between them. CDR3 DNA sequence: TGTGCCAGCAGCTTGGGTTTCCCCCAGGAGCAGTACTTC. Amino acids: CASSLGFPQEQYF.

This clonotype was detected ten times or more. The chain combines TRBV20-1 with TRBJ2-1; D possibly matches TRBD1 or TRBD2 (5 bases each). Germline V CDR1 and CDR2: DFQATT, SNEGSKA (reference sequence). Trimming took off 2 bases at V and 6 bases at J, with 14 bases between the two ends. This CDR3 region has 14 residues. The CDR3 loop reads CSARRQWGFNEQFF. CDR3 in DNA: TGCAGTGCTAGAAGACAGTGGGGGTTCAATGAGCAGTTCTTC.

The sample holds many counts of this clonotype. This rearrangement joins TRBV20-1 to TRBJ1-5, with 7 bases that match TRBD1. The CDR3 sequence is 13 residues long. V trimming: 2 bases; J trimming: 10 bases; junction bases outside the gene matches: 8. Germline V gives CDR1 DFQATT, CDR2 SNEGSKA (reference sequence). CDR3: CSARSGTAVPQHF. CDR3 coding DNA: TGCAGTGCTAGATCCGGGACAGCCGTTCCCCAGCATTTT.

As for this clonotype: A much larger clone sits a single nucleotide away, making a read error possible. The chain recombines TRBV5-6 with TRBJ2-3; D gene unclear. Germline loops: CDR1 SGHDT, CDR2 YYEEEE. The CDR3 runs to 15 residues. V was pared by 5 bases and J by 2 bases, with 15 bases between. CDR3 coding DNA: TGTGCCAGCAGTTCACTTCAGGCGTTCACAGATACGCAGTATTTT. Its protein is CASSSLQAFTDTQYF.

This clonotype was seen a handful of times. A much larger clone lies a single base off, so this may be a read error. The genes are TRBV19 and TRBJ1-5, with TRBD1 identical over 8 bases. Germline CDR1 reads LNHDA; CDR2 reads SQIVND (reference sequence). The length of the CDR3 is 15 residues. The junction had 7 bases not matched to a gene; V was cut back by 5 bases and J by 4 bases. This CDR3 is CASSGDRGGNQPQHF. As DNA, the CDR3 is TGTGCCAGTAGTGGAGACAGGGGAGGTAATCAGCCCCAGCATTTT.

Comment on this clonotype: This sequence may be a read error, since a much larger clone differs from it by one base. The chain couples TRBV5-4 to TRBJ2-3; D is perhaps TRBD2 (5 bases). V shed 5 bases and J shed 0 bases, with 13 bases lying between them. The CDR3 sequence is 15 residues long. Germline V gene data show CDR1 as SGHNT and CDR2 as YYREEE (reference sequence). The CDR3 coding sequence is TGTGCCAGCAGTGAAGCGAGGGTTAGCACAGATACGCAGTATTTT. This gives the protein CASSEARVSTDTQYF.

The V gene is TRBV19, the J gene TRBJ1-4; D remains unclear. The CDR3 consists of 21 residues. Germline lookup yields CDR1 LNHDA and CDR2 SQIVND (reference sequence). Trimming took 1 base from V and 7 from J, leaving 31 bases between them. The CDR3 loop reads CASSIVDGPSNQPRGGEKLFF. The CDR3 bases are TGTGCCAGTAGTATAGTCGATGGACCCAGCAATCAGCCCCGTGGTGGTGAAAAACTGTTTTTT.

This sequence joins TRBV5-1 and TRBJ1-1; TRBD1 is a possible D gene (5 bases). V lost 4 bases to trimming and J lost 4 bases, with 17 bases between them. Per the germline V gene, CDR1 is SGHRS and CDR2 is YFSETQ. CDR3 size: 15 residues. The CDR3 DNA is TGCGCCAGCAGCCCGAACTTGTCCGGGGGCACTGAAGCTTTCTTT. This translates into CASSPNLSGGTEAFF.

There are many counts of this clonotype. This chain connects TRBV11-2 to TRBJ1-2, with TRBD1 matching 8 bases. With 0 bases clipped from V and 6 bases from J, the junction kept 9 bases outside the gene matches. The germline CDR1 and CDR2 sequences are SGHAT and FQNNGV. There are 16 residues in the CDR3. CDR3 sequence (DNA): TGTGCCAGCAGCTTAGACCCACAGGGGGTTGTACATGGCTACACCTTC. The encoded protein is CASSLDPQGVVHGYTF.

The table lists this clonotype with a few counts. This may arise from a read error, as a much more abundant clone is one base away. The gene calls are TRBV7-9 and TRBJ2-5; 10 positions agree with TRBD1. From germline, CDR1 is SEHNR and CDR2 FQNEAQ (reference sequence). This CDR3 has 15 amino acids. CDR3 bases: TGTGCCAGCAGCTCCGGGACAGGGGCTCAAGAGACCCAGCACTTC. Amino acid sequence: CASSSGTGAQETQHF.